The 17 T cell receptor beta chains listed next were all sequenced from one sample in a study of identical twins. In TCRdb, the 5' RACE reads were re-called with MiXCR into one record per CDR3 protein. The profile covers around 290,000 distinct CDR3 sequences, with roughly 10% appearing a single time and 6% to 8.5% taken by the ten largest. Separately, the same data were catalogued under a study of yellow fever vaccine responses in identical twins.

The sequencing input was CD8+ T cells sorted from blood. The receptors come from a woman in her late teens or twenties in good health.

The V call is TRBV30, the J call TRBJ2-7; D remains unclear. The length of the CDR3 is 12 residues. V lost 0 bases and J lost 5, with 8 bases in between. The germline gives CDR1 GTSNPN, CDR2 SVGIG (reference sequence). CDR3 in DNA: TGTGCCTGGAGTGTAATTAACGACGAGCAGTACTTC. It is translated as CAWSVINDEQYF.

The V call is TRBV28, the J call TRBJ2-7, with 9 bases matching TRBD1. Germline trimming cut 6 bases from V and 0 bases from J; bases unmatched to any gene: 6. The CDR3 is 15 amino acids. CDR1 is MDHEN and CDR2 is SYDVKM in the germline V gene. CDR3 amino acids: CASSPQGALSYEQYF. The CDR3 coding sequence is TGTGCCAGCAGCCCACAGGGGGCCCTCTCCTACGAGCAGTACTTC.

This clonotype showed up many times. This rearrangement joins TRBV11-2 to TRBJ2-2, with D possibly being TRBD1 or TRBD2 (5 bases each). This CDR3 contains 17 residues. CDR1 SGHAT and CDR2 FQNNGV come from the germline V gene. V was clipped by 3 bases and J by 3 bases, with 17 bases between them. In DNA form, the CDR3 reads TGTGCCAGCAGCTTTCCAATCCGGGACGAAGACACCGGGGAGCTGTTTTTT. Its translation: CASSFPIRDEDTGELFF.

The gene calls are TRBV19 and TRBJ2-1; D is possibly TRBD2 (6 bases). Germline CDR1 is LNHDA and CDR2 is SQIVND (reference sequence). The V end was cut by 1 base, the J end by 3 bases, with 10 bases between. The CDR3 consists of 15 residues. The CDR3 region is CASSIVLAVYNEQFF. In nucleotides, the CDR3 is TGTGCCAGTAGTATAGTACTAGCAGTCTACAATGAGCAGTTCTTC. Looking up the rest from reference TRBV19 and TRBJ2-1 gives the full variable domain: DGGITQSPKYLFRKEGQNVTLSCEQNLNHDAMYWYRQDPGQGLRLIYYSQIVNDFQKGDIAEGYSVSREKKESFPLTVTSAQKNPTAFYLCASSIVLAVYNEQFFGPGTRLTVL.

Only a few counts were recorded for this clonotype. This chain joins TRBV4-3 and TRBJ2-7; no reliable D call. The germline V gene has CDR1 LGHNA and CDR2 YSLEER. The CDR3 totals 14 residues. Trimming pared 0 bases from V and 6 bases from J, leaving 12 bases between. CDR3 residues: CASSQDAGAFEQYF. CDR3 DNA sequence: TGCGCCAGCAGCCAAGATGCTGGAGCTTTCGAGCAGTACTTC.

V gene TRBV7-8 combines with J gene TRBJ2-7; the match to TRBD2 covers 13 bases. V lost 4 bases and J lost 7; bases outside the gene matches: 16. CDR3 length: 18 amino acids. Germline loops: CDR1 SGHVS, CDR2 FQNEAQ. The CDR3 coding sequence is TGTGCCAGCAGCTCCTTAAGGACTAGCGGGAGCCCCCTGGGGGAGCAGTACTTC. Translated: CASSSLRTSGSPLGEQYF.

This clonotype was detected a few times. This chain joins TRBV9 and TRBJ2-2, with 7 nucleotides matching TRBD2. The V gene end was trimmed by 3 bases and the J gene end by 4 bases; junction bases not matched to a gene: 12. CDR1 and CDR2 (germline): SGDLS, YYNGEE. This CDR3 spans 17 amino acids. CDR3 amino acids: CASSASRRGGGTGELFF. In DNA, the CDR3 is TGTGCCAGCAGCGCTTCGCGGCGGGGCGGGGGCACCGGGGAGCTGTTTTTT.

Many counts were recorded for this clonotype. The chain employs TRBV4-1 and TRBJ2-1; the D is unclear. This CDR3 has 15 residues. Germline CDR1 is MGHRA and CDR2 is YSYEKL. With 0 bases removed from V and 6 bases from J, the gap between germline ends came to 12 bases. CDR3: CASSQDRALGNEQFF. DNA for the CDR3: TGCGCCAGCAGCCAAGACCGGGCCTTGGGCAATGAGCAGTTCTTC.

The genes are TRBV27 and TRBJ2-5; 12 bases agree with TRBD2. Germline CDR1 MNHEY, CDR2 SMNVEV (reference sequence). V dropped 9 bases and J dropped 5; count of bases not matched to a gene: 19. This CDR3 has 18 residues. The CDR3 DNA sequence: TGTGCCAGTTCTACTACCGGGACTAGCGGGTTTTGGGGGGAGACCCAGTACTTC. Protein sequence: CASSTTGTSGFWGETQYF.

This clonotype was found many times. The chain joins TRBV11-1 to TRBJ2-5; 7 bases match TRBD1. Germline V CDR1 and CDR2: SGHAT, FQDESV (reference sequence). The length of the CDR3 is 18 residues. The J segment lost 3 bases and the V segment lost 4 bases, leaving 17 bases of the junction unmatched. CDR3 in amino acids: CASSSKTGITFNKETQYF. As DNA, the CDR3 is TGTGCCAGCAGCTCCAAGACAGGGATCACGTTCAACAAAGAGACCCAGTACTTC. The whole variable domain, remainder taken from reference TRBV11-1 and TRBJ2-5, is EAEVAQSPRYKITEKSQAVAFWCDPISGHATLYWYRQILGQGPELLVQFQDESVVDDSQLPKDRFSAERLKGVDSTLKIQPAELGDSAMYLCASSSKTGITFNKETQYFGPGTRLLVL.

This clonotype was counted many times. The chain links TRBV10-3 to TRBJ2-2; D is ambiguous. The germline gives CDR1 ENHRY, CDR2 SYGVKD. CDR3 size: 15 residues. The V and J ends lost 1 base and 4 bases respectively, with 10 bases between them. In nucleotides, the CDR3 is TGTGCCATCAGTGAGTTCCAGCAGAGCACCGGGGAGCTGTTTTTT. It is translated as CAISEFQQSTGELFF.

The J gene is TRBJ2-7, the V gene TRBV7-9, with D possibly TRBD2 on 5 matching bases. The ends were cut back, 9 bases at V and 6 bases at J, with 18 bases in the middle. The germline V gene encodes CDR1 SEHNR and CDR2 FQNEAQ (reference sequence). The CDR3 is made up of 13 amino acids. CDR3 in amino acids: CARSTGSPCEQYF. The DNA for the CDR3 is TGTGCCAGGAGCACGGGGAGCCCCTGCGAGCAGTACTTC.

The genes are TRBV2 and TRBJ2-1, with D maybe TRBD1 (5 bases). Trimming pared 7 bases from V and 6 bases from J, leaving 10 bases between. Germline V gene sequence: CDR1 SNHLY, CDR2 FYNNEI. The CDR3 loop spans 12 amino acids. The CDR3, as DNA: TGTGCCAGCATGGTCAGGGTCAATGAGCAGTTCTTC. Amino acids: CASMVRVNEQFF.

This clonotype was detected ten times or more. This chain connects TRBV29-1 to TRBJ1-3; 8 bases line up with TRBD1. Germline V gene lookup returns CDR1 SQVTM and CDR2 ANQGSEA. V lost 7 bases to trimming and J lost 3 bases; unmatched junction nucleotides: 2. The CDR3 is 12 amino acids. CDR3 amino acids: CSAGTGGNTIYF. DNA of the CDR3: TGCAGCGCTGGGACAGGTGGAAACACCATATATTTT.

This chain uses TRBV3-1 with TRBJ2-3; 8 bases fit TRBD2. V trimming: 2 bases; J trimming: 4 bases; junction bases outside the gene matches: 8. CDR1 and CDR2 (germline): LGHDT, YNNKEL (reference sequence). The CDR3 has 16 residues. The DNA of the CDR3 is TGTGCCAGCAGCCAAACCGGGACTAGTGAGGCAGATACGCAGTATTTT. Encoded protein: CASSQTGTSEADTQYF.

This clonotype has more than one count but fewer than ten. The chain combines TRBV28 with TRBJ2-4; TRBD2 is a possible D gene (6 bases). Per the germline V gene, CDR1 is MDHEN and CDR2 is SYDVKM. This CDR3 has 17 residues. Trimming stripped 6 bases from V and 0 bases from J, with 18 bases between. In DNA, the CDR3 is TGTGCCAGCAGCCCCTTGGAGGGGATGATAGCCAAAAACATTCAGTACTTC. As protein: CASSPLEGMIAKNIQYF.

This clonotype has at least ten counts. CDR3 protein: CASSDPTSGYNEQFF. CDR3 nucleotides: TGTGCCAGCAGTGATCCGACTAGCGGTTACAATGAGCAGTTCTTC. The chain employs TRBV2 and TRBJ2-1; TRBD2 aligns across 9 bases. The CDR3 length is 15 residues. The V and J ends lost 3 bases and 4 bases, in that order; junction bases with no gene match: 4. The germline CDR1 and CDR2 sequences are SNHLY and FYNNEI. The full variable domain, its missing parts supplied by reference TRBV2 and TRBJ2-1, is EPEVTQTPSHQVTQMGQEVILRCVPISNHLYFYWYRQILGQKVEFLVSFYNNEISEKSEIFDDQFSVERPDGSNFTLKIRSTKLEDSAMYFCASSDPTSGYNEQFFGPGTRLTVL.